The present TCR beta chain was sequenced within a study of blood T cell repertoires in COVID-19. Study details: Acute and convalescent COVID-19 samples came from the United States, Italy and Spain. T cells, B-cell-depleted T cells, or PBMCs provided the cDNA or gDNA that served as material.

Trimming took 3 bases from V and 0 from J, leaving 6 bases between them. Germline V gene sequence: CDR1 KGHSH, CDR2 LQKENI. CDR3 size: 13 residues. In the authors' workflow: Nucleated cell number was recorded as an estimate derived from reference gene primer amplification. Sequencing used immunoSEQ multiplex PCR; TCRdb keeps in-frame clones, though not all of them. The V and J calls and clone size are taken from that table; D and trimming were inferred from the DNA. The repertoire holds around 97,000 clones, with 70% to 90% as singletons. The sample consisted of peripheral blood. The J gene is TRBJ2-7, the V gene TRBV18, with D possibly TRBD1 on 6 matching bases. The receptor was isolated from a man in his fifties or sixties in a cohort sampled during active COVID-19. CDR3 coding DNA: TGTGCCAGCTCACCGGACAGCTCCTACGAGCAGTACTTC. Amino acids: CASSPDSSYEQYF. Using reference TRBV18 and TRBJ2-7 for the parts outside the CDR3, the full variable domain is NAGVMQNPRHLVRRRGQEARLRCSPMKGHSHVYWYRQLPEEGLKFMVYLQKENIIDESGMPKERFSAEFPKEGPSILRIQQVVRGDSAAYFCASSPDSSYEQYFGPGTRLTVT.